The next 19 T cell receptor beta chains were all read from a single sample in a study of T-cell reconstitution after alpha-beta-depleted transplantation in children. The library targeted TCRbeta and was prepared with unique molecular identifiers. TCRdb processed the PCR reads anew with MiXCR; each CDR3 protein has one entry. The table shows 200,000 or so distinct CDR3 sequences, with 5% to 6.5% occurring only once. The specimen was PBMCs, collected before TCRalphabeta/CD19-depleted stem cell transplant. The source is a girl under three years old with combined immunodeficiency, due to receive a stem cell transplant.

This clonotype showed up just a few times. J is TRBJ2-7 and V is TRBV15; D gene ambiguous. The CDR3 spans 14 residues. Germline CDR1 LNHNV, CDR2 YYDKDF (reference sequence). V dropped 0 bases and J dropped 1 base, with 7 bases sitting between them. Here the CDR3 DNA reads TGTGCCACCAGCAGAGATAGGGCTTCCTACGAGCAGTACTTC. Encoded protein: CATSRDRASYEQYF.

This clonotype was found many times. The rearrangement links TRBV29-1 to TRBJ1-2; the D gene is possibly TRBD1 (5 bases). The CDR3 spans 15 residues. Trimming removed 1 base from V and 4 bases from J, with 16 bases in between. Germline values: CDR1 SQVTM, CDR2 ANQGSEA. CDR3 loop: CSVEAGQGFFYGYTF. CDR3 DNA: TGCAGCGTTGAAGCGGGCCAGGGCTTTTTCTATGGCTACACCTTC.

This clonotype occurred many times. The chain joins TRBV15 to TRBJ2-7; D is possibly TRBD2 (6 bases). The CDR3 length is 11 residues. From germline, CDR1 is LNHNV and CDR2 YYDKDF (reference sequence). Deletions cut 9 bases from V and 0 bases from J, with 6 bases between. As DNA, the CDR3 is TGTGCCACGGGACTCTCCTACGAGCAGTACTTC. This encodes CATGLSYEQYF. Drawing the rest from reference TRBV15 and TRBJ2-7, the complete variable domain is DAMVIQNPRYQVTQFGKPVTLSCSQTLNHNVMYWYQQKSSQAPKLLFHYYDKDFNNEADTPDNFQSRRPNTSFCFLDIRSPGLGDTAMYLCATGLSYEQYFGPGTRLTVT.

This clonotype was observed at least ten times. The genes are TRBV12-5 and TRBJ1-1, with D possibly TRBD1 on 5 matching bases. V lost 5 bases and J lost 0, with 13 bases in between. Germline V gene data show CDR1 as LGHNT and CDR2 as FRNRAP. The CDR3 is made up of 15 amino acids. This CDR3 reads CASGPPDSMNTEAFF. In DNA, the CDR3 is TGTGCTAGTGGTCCCCCCGACAGCATGAACACTGAAGCTTTCTTT. Complete variable domain (other parts from reference TRBV12-5 and TRBJ1-1): DARVTQTPRHKVTEMGQEVTMRCQPILGHNTVFWYRQTMMQGLELLAYFRNRAPLDDSGMPKDRFSAEMPDATLATLKIQPSEPRDSAVYFCASGPPDSMNTEAFFGQGTRLTVV.

Comment on this clonotype: Since a much larger clone is just one base distant, this may be a read error. CDR3 in amino acids: CASSLFGNTVETQCF. CDR3 in DNA: TGTGCCAGCAGCTTGTTCGGTAATACGGTAGAGACCCAGTGCTTC. The gene calls are TRBV5-5 and TRBJ2-5, with D unresolved. The CDR3 has 15 residues. CDR1 and CDR2 from the germline V gene are SGHKS and YYEKEE (reference sequence).

This clonotype was seen many times. V usage is TRBV11-1 and J usage is TRBJ2-1, with D uncertain. The V gene lost 2 bases and the J gene lost 4 bases, with 9 bases spanning the gap. The CDR3 consists of 14 residues. The germline CDR1 and CDR2 sequences are SGHAT and FQDESV (reference sequence). CDR3: CASSLSTYYNEQFF. The DNA for the CDR3 is TGTGCCAGCAGCTTATCGACTTATTACAATGAGCAGTTCTTC.

This clonotype has just a few counts. The genes are TRBV21-1 and TRBJ2-5; the D call of TRBD2 is as the table states it, not checked on the DNA. TRBV21-1 corresponds to a pseudogene. CDR3 length equals 17 residues. The CDR3 nucleotides read TGTGCCAGCAGCGGTCGTCAGGGACCGCTAGCGGGAGAGACCCAGTACTTC. Protein sequence: CASSGRQGPLAGETQYF.

This clonotype was seen repeatedly, ten times or more. This chain links TRBV29-1 with TRBJ2-5, with no clear D. Trimming took 0 bases from V and 2 from J, leaving 7 bases between them. Germline V CDR1 and CDR2: SQVTM, ANQGSEA. The CDR3 has 13 amino acids. As DNA, the CDR3 is TGCAGCGTTGAAGAAACAACTCAAGAGACCCAGTACTTC. It translates to CSVEETTQETQYF.

This clonotype was seen repeatedly, ten times or more. V usage is TRBV6-5 and J usage is TRBJ2-3; perhaps D is TRBD1 or TRBD2 (5 bases each). Germline V gene lookup returns CDR1 MNHEY and CDR2 SVGAGI. The V and J ends lost 4 bases and 4 bases respectively, with 15 bases between them. The CDR3 has 15 residues. For the CDR3, the DNA is TGTGCCAGCAGTTTCCCAGGGAGTTTATCAGATACGCAGTATTTT. Its protein product is CASSFPGSLSDTQYF.

This clonotype has ten or more counts. The CDR3 region has the DNA TGTGCCAGCACCCGGACAGGGGCCAACGAGCAGTACTTC. Translated, it gives CASTRTGANEQYF. The chain uses TRBV6-2 or TRBV6-3 and TRBJ2-7; 9 nucleotides align to TRBD1. Germline V lookup: CDR1 MNHEY, CDR2 SVGEGT. V lost 7 bases, J lost 5 bases, and 6 bases stayed unmatched. CDR3 length: 13 amino acids.

This clonotype was recorded a few times. The chain recombines TRBV6-6 with TRBJ2-5; D may be TRBD2 (5 bases). V lost 2 bases to trimming and J lost 7 bases, with 8 bases between them. CDR1 is MNHNY and CDR2 is SVGAGI in the germline V gene (reference sequence). CDR3 length: 12 residues. The CDR3 nucleotides read TGTGCCAGCAGTTACGGAGGTGGGACCCAGTACTTC. Translating it yields CASSYGGGTQYF.

This clonotype was seen a few times. The CDR3 spells CASTHGVVNTEAFF. The CDR3, as DNA: TGTGCCAGCACCCACGGGGTTGTGAACACTGAAGCTTTCTTT. The rearrangement links TRBV6-5 to TRBJ1-1; D unclear. The germline V gene encodes CDR1 MNHEY and CDR2 SVGAGI. The germline V and J ends were trimmed by 7 bases and 0 bases, with 12 bases remaining between them. The CDR3 covers 14 residues.

This chain links TRBV11-1 with TRBJ2-1; a possible D gene is TRBD2 (6 bases). CDR3 length: 16 residues. Germline CDR1 and CDR2: SGHAT and FQDESV (reference sequence). V dropped 10 bases and J dropped 0 bases, with 19 bases sitting between them. The CDR3 DNA sequence: TGTGCCAACACCGGACCCGGGACTGGCTCCTACAATGAGCAGTTCTTC. Protein: CANTGPGTGSYNEQFF.

The rearrangement links TRBV6-2 or TRBV6-3 to TRBJ2-5; 7 nucleotides line up with TRBD2. This CDR3 is 17 amino acids long. Looked up from germline, CDR1 is MNHEY and CDR2 is SVGEGT. The junction had 12 bases not matched to a gene; V was cut back by 2 bases and J by 3 bases. The CDR3 protein is CASSYDGSRGKKETQYF. CDR3 sequence (DNA): TGTGCCAGCAGTTACGACGGTTCGCGGGGGAAAAAAGAGACCCAGTACTTC.

This clonotype occurred many times. This rearrangement joins TRBV12-3 or TRBV12-4 to TRBJ2-1; 9 bases map to TRBD1. The CDR3 has 16 amino acids. Trimming at V came to 6 bases and at J to 4 bases, leaving 10 bases not matched to a gene. In nucleotides, the CDR3 is TGTGCCAGCAGGAGGTCCGGGACAGGGATGTACAATGAGCAGTTCTTC. As protein: CASRRSGTGMYNEQFF.

The chain recombines TRBV5-1 with TRBJ2-1, with D possibly matching TRBD2 (5 bases). Germline values: CDR1 SGHRS, CDR2 YFSETQ. CDR3 length: 16 residues. V dropped 3 bases and J dropped 8 bases, with 21 bases sitting between them. The CDR3 is CASSSPEVAKYYEQFF. For the CDR3, the DNA is TGCGCCAGCAGCTCCCCGGAGGTAGCCAAGTACTATGAGCAGTTCTTC.

There are a few counts of this clonotype. V and J are TRBV12-3 or TRBV12-4 and TRBJ2-1; 12 nucleotides align to TRBD2. CDR3 length: 15 residues. The V and J ends lost 4 bases and 8 bases, in that order; junction bases with no gene match: 6. The CDR3 coding sequence is TGTGCCAGCAGTTACGCTAGCGGGGGGGACTATGAGCAGTTCTTC. Its protein is CASSYASGGDYEQFF.

This clonotype was counted ten times or more. The rearrangement uses TRBV18 and TRBJ1-1, with D hard to call. The germline CDR1 and CDR2 sequences are KGHSH and LQKENI. CDR3 length: 15 amino acids. The V gene lost 3 bases and the J gene lost 1 base, with 12 bases spanning the gap. The CDR3 reads CASSPLDGANTEAFF. The CDR3 coding sequence is TGTGCCAGCTCACCCTTAGATGGTGCGAACACTGAAGCTTTCTTT.

The chain has TRBV20-1 and TRBJ2-2; TRBD1 is a possible D gene (5 bases). The length of the CDR3 is 16 residues. Per the germline V gene, CDR1 is DFQATT and CDR2 is SNEGSKA (reference sequence). Trimming shortened V by 0 bases and J by 0 bases, and 11 bases separated the two germline ends. CDR3 sequence reads: CSARDPDTTNTGELFF. The CDR3 nucleotides read TGCAGTGCTAGAGACCCGGACACTACGAACACCGGGGAGCTGTTTTTT.